These 10 T cell receptor beta chains originate from one sample sequenced in a study of shared clonotypes between healthy human individuals. Measured with immunoSEQ multiplex PCR; TCRdb has only the in-frame clones, and not every one. The sample lists 75,000 to 100,000 clones, more than 45% seen once, with roughly 16% in the top ten. Material: PBMCs. The receptor set was obtained from a woman aged 35 to 49 in good health. Some clones in this sample may be carry-over from other donors' samples.

The chain has TRBV6-4 and TRBJ1-2; no definite D call. V was cut by 2 bases and J by 8 bases, with 9 bases left in between. Germline CDR1 is MRHNA and CDR2 is SNTAGT. CDR3 length equals 12 residues. The CDR3: CASSDGVNGYTF. CDR3 bases: TGTGCCAGCAGTGACGGGGTTAACGGCTACACCTTC.

This sequence joins TRBV6-5 and TRBJ2-1, with D perhaps matching TRBD1 (6 bases). CDR1 and CDR2 from the germline V gene are MNHEY and SVGAGI. This CDR3 contains 14 residues. The ends were cut back, 5 bases at V and 5 bases at J, with 13 bases in the middle. In DNA, the CDR3 is TGTGCCAGCAGTGAAAGGGACAATGACAATGAGCAGTTCTTC. Translated: CASSERDNDNEQFF.

This clone was counted a few times. A far larger clone is only one base removed, so a read error is likely. The chain employs TRBV9 and TRBJ2-7; the D is unclear. This CDR3 has 14 amino acids. Germline-derived CDR1 and CDR2 are SGDLS and YYNGEE. V was clipped by 4 bases and J by 2 bases, with 13 bases between them. This CDR3 is CASSRSGRPYEQYF. CDR3 DNA sequence: TGTGCCAGCAGCCGGTCAGGCCGCCCCTACGAGCAGTACTTC. The whole variable domain, filled in from reference TRBV9 and TRBJ2-7, reads DSGVTQTPKHLITATGQRVTLRCSPRSGDLSVYWYQQSLDQGLQFLIQYYNGEERAKGNILERFSAQQFPDLHSELNLSSLELGDSALYFCASSRSGRPYEQYFGPGTRLTVT.

This clone was seen more than once but under ten times. The chain employs TRBV6-5 and TRBJ1-5; no reliable D call. The CDR3 has 14 amino acids. The V gene's germline CDR1 is MNHEY and CDR2 SVGAGI. V was trimmed by 0 bases and J by 2 bases, leaving 5 bases between them. This CDR3 is CASSYSQGNQPQHF. The CDR3 DNA is TGTGCCAGCAGTTACTCGCAGGGCAATCAGCCCCAGCATTTT.

Regarding this clone: With a much larger clone just one base away, this may be a read error. The V call is TRBV7-2, the J call TRBJ2-2; D remains unclear. The CDR3 sequence is 16 residues long. Trimming shortened V by 2 bases and J by 4 bases, and 14 bases separated the two germline ends. CDR1 is SGHTA, CDR2 FQGNSA, per germline. In nucleotides, the CDR3 is TGTGCCAGCAGCTTATCGAGAAACGCGAGCACCGGGGAGCTGTTTTTT. Protein: CASSLSRNASTGELFF.

The CDR3 region is CAWSAQTIFTGELFF. The DNA of the CDR3 is TGTGCCTGGAGTGCCCAGACAATCTTTACCGGGGAGCTGTTTTTT. The J gene is TRBJ2-2, the V gene TRBV30, with no clear D. In germline, CDR1 is GTSNPN, CDR2 SVGIG (reference sequence). V was pared by 1 base and J by 5 bases, with 14 bases between. The CDR3 totals 15 residues. Combining the CDR3 with reference TRBV30 and TRBJ2-2 gives the whole variable domain SQTIHQWPATLVQPVGSPLSLECTVEGTSNPNLYWYRQAAGRGLQLLFYSVGIGQISSEVPQNLSASRPQDRQFILSSKKLLLSDSGFYLCAWSAQTIFTGELFFGEGSRLTVL.

The chain has TRBV30 and TRBJ2-4; no clear D gene. With 1 base removed from V and 0 bases from J, the gap between germline ends came to 10 bases. The CDR3 loop spans 15 amino acids. Germline V gives CDR1 GTSNPN, CDR2 SVGIG (reference sequence). The CDR3 here is CAWSGLTIAKNIQYF. The CDR3 DNA sequence: TGTGCCTGGAGTGGGCTGACGATAGCCAAAAACATTCAGTACTTC. Based on the CDR3 plus reference TRBV30 and TRBJ2-4, the full variable domain is SQTIHQWPATLVQPVGSPLSLECTVEGTSNPNLYWYRQAAGRGLQLLFYSVGIGQISSEVPQNLSASRPQDRQFILSSKKLLLSDSGFYLCAWSGLTIAKNIQYFGAGTRLSVL.

There are many counts of this clone. The chain has TRBV4-1 and TRBJ2-7; 8 nucleotides align to TRBD2. The V segment lost 1 base and the J segment 4 bases; nucleotides outside the gene matches: 6. Germline CDR1 is MGHRA and CDR2 is YSYEKL. This CDR3 contains 15 residues. Here the CDR3 DNA reads TGCGCCAGCAGCCAAGCGGGAGGGACCCCATACGAGCAGTACTTC. It encodes CASSQAGGTPYEQYF.

This clone was seen only once. The chain employs TRBV7-2 and TRBJ1-1; 8 bases are shared with TRBD1. V was clipped by 4 bases and J by 0 bases; unmatched bases: 4. Looked up from germline, CDR1 is SGHTA and CDR2 is FQGNSA. The CDR3 has 15 residues. The CDR3 is CASSWKGQVNTEAFF. In nucleotides, the CDR3 is TGTGCCAGCAGCTGGAAGGGACAGGTGAACACTGAAGCTTTCTTT.

There are a few counts of this clone. The V gene is TRBV5-1, the J gene TRBJ2-5; D perhaps matches TRBD2 (6 bases). Germline V gene lookup returns CDR1 SGHRS and CDR2 YFSETQ. V gave up 0 bases and J gave up 2 bases, with 11 bases separating them. This CDR3 has 15 amino acids. CDR3 bases: TGCGCCAGCAGCTTGGCGAGACTAGAGCAAGAGACCCAGTACTTC. This codes for CASSLARLEQETQYF.